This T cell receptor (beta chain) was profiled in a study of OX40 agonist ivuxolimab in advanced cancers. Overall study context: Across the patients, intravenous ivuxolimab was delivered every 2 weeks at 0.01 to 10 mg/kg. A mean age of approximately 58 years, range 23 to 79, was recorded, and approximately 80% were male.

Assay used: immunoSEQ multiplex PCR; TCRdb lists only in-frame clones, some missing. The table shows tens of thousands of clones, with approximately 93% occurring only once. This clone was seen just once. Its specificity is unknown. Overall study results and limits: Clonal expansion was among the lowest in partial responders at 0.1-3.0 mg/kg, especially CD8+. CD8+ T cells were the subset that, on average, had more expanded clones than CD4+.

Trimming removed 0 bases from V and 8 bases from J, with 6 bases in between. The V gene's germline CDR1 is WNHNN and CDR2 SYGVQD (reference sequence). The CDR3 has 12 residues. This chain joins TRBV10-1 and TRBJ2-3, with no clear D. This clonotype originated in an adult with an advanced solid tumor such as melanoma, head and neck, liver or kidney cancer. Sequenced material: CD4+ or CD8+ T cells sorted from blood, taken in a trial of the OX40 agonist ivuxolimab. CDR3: CASSESGSTQYF. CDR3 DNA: TGCGCCAGCAGTGAGTCCGGTTCTACGCAGTATTTT.